These 5 T cell receptor beta chains were sequenced from one sample in a study of molecular identifiers for immune sequencing clone quantification. TCRdb analysed the PCR reads with MiXCR anew, one entry per CDR3 protein. The data show 400,000 to 600,000 distinct CDR3 sequences, with 20% to 25% seen just once and 0.65% to 0.95% held by the top ten. The sequencing input was naive CD8+ T cells from blood, with Jurkat cell RNA spiked in. Documented subset: FACS-sorted CD8+CD4-CCR7+CD45RA+ naive T cells. These receptors originate from a human donor in good health. Some libraries in this study had Jurkat cell RNA spiked in.

Only a few counts were recorded for this clonotype. The J gene is TRBJ1-1, the V gene TRBV10-3, with D tentatively TRBD1 (5 bases). The CDR3 spans 13 residues. The germline V gene encodes CDR1 ENHRY and CDR2 SYGVKD. V was shortened by 2 bases and J by 10 bases, with 14 bases between the two germline ends. In nucleotides, the CDR3 is TGTGCCATCAGTGAGCCCCGGGGCGCGGGAGCTTTCTTT. It encodes CAISEPRGAGAFF.

The chain is built from TRBV2 and TRBJ1-2; TRBD1 agrees at 11 bases. Germline V gene data show CDR1 as SNHLY and CDR2 as FYNNEI. The CDR3 has 13 residues. V shed 8 bases and J 4 bases; nucleotides not matched to a gene: 3. CDR3 in amino acids: CASGDRGGYGYTF. As DNA, the CDR3 is TGTGCCAGCGGGGACAGGGGGGGCTATGGCTACACCTTC. Supplemented by reference TRBV2 and TRBJ1-2, the full variable domain reads EPEVTQTPSHQVTQMGQEVILRCVPISNHLYFYWYRQILGQKVEFLVSFYNNEISEKSEIFDDQFSVERPDGSNFTLKIRSTKLEDSAMYFCASGDRGGYGYTFGSGTRLTVV.

This clonotype was detected many times. V and J are TRBV3-1 and TRBJ2-7, with 9 bases matching TRBD2. The V gene end was trimmed by 0 bases and the J gene end by 7 bases; junction bases not matched to a gene: 7. The CDR3 is 15 amino acids. Per germline, CDR1 LGHDT and CDR2 YNNKEL (reference sequence). The chain's CDR3 is CASSQELGLALEQYF. CDR3 DNA: TGTGCCAGCAGCCAAGAGCTCGGACTAGCGCTGGAGCAGTACTTC.

This clonotype was detected only a few times. J is TRBJ1-1 and V is TRBV20-1; D is possibly TRBD1 (6 bases). V lost 2 bases and J lost 0, with 22 bases in between. This CDR3 has 18 amino acids. Germline CDR1 and CDR2: DFQATT and SNEGSKA (reference sequence). In nucleotides, the CDR3 is TGCAGTGCTAGAAATCCGGGACACTCGCCCCAAATGAACACTGAAGCTTTCTTT. This encodes CSARNPGHSPQMNTEAFF.

In this sample, this clonotype turned up a few times. The chain recombines TRBV20-1 with TRBJ2-7, with D possibly TRBD2 on 6 matching bases. CDR1 is DFQATT and CDR2 is SNEGSKA in the germline V gene (reference sequence). This CDR3 comprises 13 residues. The germline V and J ends were trimmed by 6 bases and 3 bases, with 15 bases remaining between them. This CDR3 reads CSANGRDHYEQYF. The DNA of the CDR3 is TGCAGTGCAAACGGGCGGGATCACTACGAGCAGTACTTC.